This TCR beta chain originates from a study of blood T cell repertoires in COVID-19. Looking at the study overall: Acute-phase and convalescent COVID-19 samples originated in the United States, Italy and Spain.

Per the authors' pipeline: Nucleated cell number was recorded as an estimate derived from reference gene primer amplification. Only in-frame clones appear in the TCRdb table, and some are missing; sequencing was by immunoSEQ multiplex PCR. D and trimming were read from the DNA, whereas the V and J calls and clone size are those reported in that table. Counted here are over 110,000 clones, 70% to 90% occurring once; the ten biggest clones make up 25% to 30%. The sequence was obtained from a human donor in a cohort sampled during active COVID-19. The specimen was peripheral blood.

The DNA of the CDR3 is TGTGCCACCAGCAGAGAAAGGCAGGGTCGTGAAAAACTGTTTTTT. This codes for CATSRERQGREKLFF. The chain joins TRBV15 to TRBJ1-4, with D perhaps TRBD1 (5 bases). The CDR3 consists of 15 residues. Trimming took 0 bases from V and 7 from J, leaving 12 bases between them. Germline loops: CDR1 LNHNV, CDR2 YYDKDF (reference sequence).